One and the same sample provided the 3 T cell receptor beta chains below, sequenced in a study of blood T cell repertoires in COVID-19. Using immunoSEQ multiplex PCR, the repertoire was profiled, and TCRdb retains in-frame clones only, with some absent. The sample gives 130,000 to 150,000 clones, 84% of which show up once; around 5% is in the top ten. The sequenced material came from peripheral blood. Receptor source: a human donor in a cohort sampled during active COVID-19.

The V and J genes are TRBV5-1 and TRBJ2-1; 10 bases agree with TRBD2. Looked up from germline, CDR1 is SGHRS and CDR2 is YFSETQ. The junction had 3 bases not matched to a gene; V was cut back by 2 bases and J by 4 bases. This CDR3 is 15 amino acids long. The CDR3 reads CASSLLAGPYNEQFF. For the CDR3, the DNA is TGCGCCAGCAGCTTACTAGCGGGGCCTTACAATGAGCAGTTCTTC. Full variable domain (outside the CDR3, taken from reference TRBV5-1 and TRBJ2-1): KAGVTQTPRYLIKTRGQQVTLSCSPISGHRSVSWYQQTPGQGLQFLFEYFSETQRNKGNFPGRFSGRQFSNSRSEMNVSTLELGDSALYLCASSLLAGPYNEQFFGPGTRLTVL.

V and J are TRBV3-1 (or the pseudogene TRBV3-2) and TRBJ2-7; D might be TRBD1 (5 bases). Trimming cost V 1 base and J 3 bases, with 13 bases left between them. The CDR3 runs 15 residues. Germline CDR1 and CDR2: LGHDT and YNNKEL (reference sequence). CDR3 coding DNA: TGTGCCAGCAGCCAAGGGTCAGGACACCTCTACGAGCAGTACTTC. This gives the protein CASSQGSGHLYEQYF.

The rearrangement joins TRBV27 to TRBJ1-4; 7 bases match TRBD1. V lost 1 base to trimming and J lost 8 bases; unmatched junction nucleotides: 16. Germline CDR1 MNHEY, CDR2 SMNVEV (reference sequence). The CDR3 loop spans 18 amino acids. The CDR3 DNA sequence: TGTGCCAGCAGTTTATTACCGGGACAGAGCCCCGGGGCAGAAAAACTGTTTTTT. Translated: CASSLLPGQSPGAEKLFF.